Listed here are 7 T cell receptor beta chains from one sample, sequenced in a study of shared clonotypes between healthy human individuals. Some clones are missing from TCRdb's copy, which holds only in-frame ones; the method was immunoSEQ multiplex PCR. In the table there are more than 550,000 clones, roughly two thirds of which are singletons. The sequencing input was memory CD4+ T cells sorted from blood. The subset is: CD45RA-negative fraction. Receptors were obtained from a woman in her thirties in good health.

The gene calls are TRBV7-8 and TRBJ1-2, with D hard to call. CDR1 and CDR2 from the germline V gene are SGHVS and FQNEAQ. Deletions cut 1 base from V and 6 bases from J, with 12 bases between. The CDR3 spans 14 residues. The CDR3 region has the DNA TGTGCCAGCAGCTTAGTGGGCAATTCCCATGGCTACACCTTC. Translated, it gives CASSLVGNSHGYTF. The whole variable domain, remainder taken from reference TRBV7-8 and TRBJ1-2, is GAGVSQSPRYKVAKRGQDVALRCDPISGHVSLFWYQQALGQGPEFLTYFQNEAQLDKSGLPSDRFFAERPEGSVSTLKIQRTQQEDSAVYLCASSLVGNSHGYTFGSGTRLTVV.

This chain connects TRBV29-1 to TRBJ1-3; D possibly corresponds to TRBD1 (6 bases). Trimming pared 7 bases from V and 0 bases from J, leaving 10 bases between. Germline-derived CDR1 and CDR2 are SQVTM and ANQGSEA. The CDR3 covers 13 residues. CDR3: CSATGYSGNTIYF. The CDR3 nucleotides are TGCAGCGCCACAGGGTACTCTGGAAACACCATATATTTT.

This clone has just one count. This chain links TRBV6-6 with TRBJ2-7; weak D call: TRBD2 (5 bases). This CDR3 region has 15 residues. Germline loops: CDR1 MNHNY, CDR2 SVGAGI (reference sequence). V lost 6 bases, J lost 1 base, and 16 bases lay in between. The CDR3 region is CASSDVTRGSYEQYF. CDR3 in DNA: TGTGCCAGCAGCGACGTCACTAGAGGGTCCTACGAGCAGTACTTC.

The chain joins TRBV18 to TRBJ2-7; 11 bases map to TRBD1. J lost 6 bases, V lost 3 bases, and 7 bases had no gene match. The CDR3 is 15 amino acids. CDR1 and CDR2 (germline): KGHSH, LQKENI. CDR3 amino acids: CASSPVDRGQGEQYF. The CDR3 DNA is TGTGCCAGCTCACCCGTGGACAGGGGGCAAGGCGAGCAGTACTTC. The full variable domain, its missing parts supplied by reference TRBV18 and TRBJ2-7, is NAGVMQNPRHLVRRRGQEARLRCSPMKGHSHVYWYRQLPEEGLKFMVYLQKENIIDESGMPKERFSAEFPKEGPSILRIQQVVRGDSAAYFCASSPVDRGQGEQYFGPGTRLTVT.

This clone was recorded a few times. The chain links TRBV30 to TRBJ1-6; 8 positions match TRBD1. The CDR3 runs to 14 residues. V gave up 2 bases and J gave up 5 bases; unmatched junction bases: 2. Germline CDR1 GTSNPN, CDR2 SVGIG (reference sequence). CDR3 residues: CAWSPDRDNSPLHF. The CDR3, as DNA: TGTGCCTGGAGTCCGGACAGGGATAATTCACCCCTCCACTTT. Variable domain in full (rest from reference TRBV30 and TRBJ1-6): SQTIHQWPATLVQPVGSPLSLECTVEGTSNPNLYWYRQAAGRGLQLLFYSVGIGQISSEVPQNLSASRPQDRQFILSSKKLLLSDSGFYLCAWSPDRDNSPLHFGNGTRLTVT.

The chain carries TRBV6-1 and TRBJ1-2, with D unresolved. CDR3 length equals 17 residues. In germline, CDR1 is MNHNS, CDR2 SASEGT. Trimming left V 3 bases short and J 0 bases short, with 17 bases between. The CDR3 is CASSDAGRRRANYGYTF. The CDR3, as DNA: TGTGCCAGCAGTGATGCGGGGAGGAGGAGGGCTAACTATGGCTACACCTTC.

The V and J genes are TRBV15 and TRBJ1-1; a weak D match, TRBD1 (5 bases). This CDR3 has 14 residues. CDR1 is LNHNV, CDR2 YYDKDF, per germline (reference sequence). V was shortened by 1 base and J by 8 bases, with 14 bases between the two germline ends. DNA of the CDR3: TGTGCCACCAGCAGAGGTCGGGGCAGCGGGGAAGCTTTCTTT. It specifies CATSRGRGSGEAFF.